This T cell receptor beta chain comes out of a study of T cell repertoires in cytomegalovirus infection (dated by TCRdb to between 2019 and 2020). Broadly, across the study: Alongside well-studied HLA-B-restricted epitopes, the peptide stimulations were aimed at recently identified HLA-C-restricted CMV epitopes, whose presentation resists viral immunomodulation. Donor HLA type was relevant to the analysis, as public TCR beta signatures indicated carriage of CMV infection together with the matching HLA type. The paper as a whole reports these results and caveats: In both this cohort and an independent cohort of 352 donors, the cumulative frequency of public TCR beta family members distinguished carriers of CMV infection plus the relevant HLA type. In the ex vivo response, HLA-C-restricted CMV-specific TCR beta clonotypes were dominant, and in two of eight donors the single most frequent clonotype came from this HLA-C-restricted group.

Regarding this clonotype: There is no known antigen for this receptor. No base quality values were provided; no much bigger clone lies one nucleotide off.

The CDR3 measures 11 amino acids from cysteine to phenylalanine. Only CDR3 DNA is held: 33 bases, read in frame from base 1. In the germline V gene, CDR1 corresponds to SGHVS and CDR2 to FNYEAQ. V drops 6 bases and J drops 2 bases, leaving 1 base in between. Sequencer: Illumina HiSeq 1500. Through fastp at Q25 and MiXCR, TCRdb rebuilt clones from the public reads, retaining in-frame beta chains. Each entry is one CDR3 protein sequence, shown with its most common DNA and genes. Present in this sample are about 360,000 distinct CDR3 sequences, just under 35% of which were seen just once. Jointly, the top ten make up 13% of the sample. The treatment or condition label, as the study defines it: in vitro stimulation with specific CMV peptide epitopes to enrich CMV-specific T cells.

The receptor's source is a human donor in good health (CMV status not recorded). Some clones in this sample may be carry-over from other donors' samples. Sequenced material: cultured PBMCs, taken from culture after CMV antigen stimulation. The chain is made from TRBV7-6 and TRBJ2-2, with the D gene uncertain. CDR3 protein: CASRNTGELFF. The nucleotides read TGTGCCAGCAGAAACACCGGGGAGCTGTTTTTT.